The 16 T cell receptor beta chains below all came from one sample that was sequenced in a study of blood T cells in healthy people across ages. It was with a sample-barcoded 5' primer and a J-beta primer mix that a second PCR of about 6 to 11 cycles was run. TCRdb processed the 5' RACE reads anew with MiXCR; each CDR3 protein has one entry. The sample lists 600,000 to 850,000 distinct CDR3 sequences, roughly 43% occurring once. Source material: blood. Receptors were obtained from a woman aged 60-75 years in good health.

This clonotype was recorded at least ten times. The chain recombines TRBV3-1 with TRBJ2-1; 16 bases align to TRBD2. The germline V gene has CDR1 LGHDT and CDR2 YNNKEL (reference sequence). This CDR3 has 16 amino acids. V trimming: 5 bases; J trimming: 4 bases; junction bases outside the gene matches: 2. CDR3 residues: CASSMGLAGGYNEQFF. CDR3 in DNA: TGTGCCAGCAGCATGGGACTAGCGGGGGGGTACAATGAGCAGTTCTTC.

This rearrangement joins TRBV3-1 to TRBJ2-3, with 7 bases matching TRBD2. J was trimmed by 6 bases and V by 2 bases; bases with no gene match: 5. The CDR3 has 14 amino acids. CDR1 and CDR2 from the germline V gene are LGHDT and YNNKEL (reference sequence). Written as DNA, the CDR3 is TGTGCCAGCAGCCAAACGACTAGCTCTGATACGCAGTATTTT. Translated, it gives CASSQTTSSDTQYF.

V is TRBV4-1 and J is TRBJ2-2; 7 bases are a match to TRBD1. The CDR3 sequence is 16 residues long. The germline CDR1 and CDR2 sequences are MGHRA and YSYEKL. V was pared by 2 bases and J by 1 base, with 4 bases of the junction left unmatched. The DNA of the CDR3 is TGCGCCAGCAGCCAACATTGGACAGGGAACACCGGGGAGCTGTTTTTT. Its translation: CASSQHWTGNTGELFF.

This clonotype has only a few counts. The V call is TRBV3-1, the J call TRBJ2-7, with 14 bases that match TRBD2. Per the germline V gene, CDR1 is LGHDT and CDR2 is YNNKEL (reference sequence). The ends lost 2 bases at V and 4 bases at J; junction bases unmatched: 1. CDR3 size: 15 residues. The CDR3 here is CASSQRTSGGYEQYF. CDR3 nucleotide sequence: TGTGCCAGCAGCCAAAGGACTAGCGGGGGGTACGAGCAGTACTTC.

This clonotype was counted between two and nine times. The chain combines TRBV7-2 with TRBJ2-1, with D tentatively TRBD2 (5 bases). Germline V gene sequence: CDR1 SGHTA, CDR2 FQGNSA. Trimming pared 6 bases from V and 3 bases from J, leaving 9 bases between. This CDR3 is 13 amino acids long. CDR3 DNA sequence: TGTGCCAGCAGACCCGACTACTACAATGAGCAGTTCTTC. Amino acid sequence: CASRPDYYNEQFF. Full variable domain (missing parts from reference TRBV7-2 and TRBJ2-1): GAGVSQSPSNKVTEKGKDVELRCDPISGHTALYWYRQSLGQGLEFLIYFQGNSAPDKSGLPSDRFSAERTGGSVSTLTIQRTQQEDSAVYLCASRPDYYNEQFFGPGTRLTVL.

This chain joins TRBV28 and TRBJ2-1; 14 bases are a match to TRBD2. Germline-derived CDR1 and CDR2 are MDHEN and SYDVKM. This CDR3 comprises 18 residues. Trimming at V came to 6 bases and at J to 4 bases, leaving 11 bases not matched to a gene. The CDR3 coding sequence is TGTGCCAGCAGCTCGGGCGGACTAGCGGGAGGTCAGTACAATGAGCAGTTCTTC. Translating gives CASSSGGLAGGQYNEQFF.

V is TRBV20-1 and J is TRBJ2-7; D unclear. The V and J ends lost 6 bases and 5 bases respectively, with 20 bases between them. CDR3 length: 14 amino acids. Germline lookup yields CDR1 DFQATT and CDR2 SNEGSKA (reference sequence). In DNA form, the CDR3 reads TGCAGTGCCCGATCCGGACGGGTCGTCAACGAGCAGTACTTC. It specifies CSARSGRVVNEQYF.

This clonotype has more than one count but fewer than ten. The rearrangement uses TRBV29-1 and TRBJ2-3; D not resolved. Germline V gene sequence: CDR1 SQVTM, CDR2 ANQGSEA. V was clipped by 0 bases and J by 1 base, with 8 bases between them. The CDR3 runs 14 residues. The CDR3 region is CSVEDQWGTDTQYF. The DNA of the CDR3 is TGCAGCGTTGAAGATCAGTGGGGCACAGATACGCAGTATTTT.

A word on this clonotype: Its ends do not fully match the called genes, so a read error is possible. This chain joins TRBV6-5 and TRBJ2-1, with a weak D call TRBD2 (6 bases). The germline V gene has CDR1 MNHEY and CDR2 SVGAGI. This CDR3 is built from 15 residues. The CDR3 here is CAGSYSAGPLDEQFF. Written as DNA, the CDR3 is TGTGCCGGCAGTTACTCGGCGGGACCCCTCGATGAGCAGTTCTTC.

The rearrangement joins TRBV5-1 to TRBJ2-7; 7 nucleotides align to TRBD1. The CDR3 is made up of 13 amino acids. CDR1 and CDR2 (germline): SGHRS, YFSETQ. V was pared by 9 bases and J by 5 bases, with 11 bases of the junction left unmatched. This chain's CDR3 is CATRTGVQDEQYF. The CDR3 nucleotides read TGCGCCACTAGGACAGGCGTGCAAGACGAGCAGTACTTC.

This clonotype was recorded a few times. A much more abundant neighbour one base away suggests this may be a read error. The gene calls are TRBV27 and TRBJ2-1; no definite D call. The end of the DNA is better explained by TRBJ2-7, so the J call may be wrong. The germline V gene has CDR1 MNHEY and CDR2 SMNVEV (reference sequence). CDR3 length: 11 amino acids. The chain's CDR3 is CAIQGANEQYF. As DNA, the CDR3 is TGTGCCATCCAAGGAGCTAATGAGCAGTACTTC.

The V call is TRBV3-1, the J call TRBJ2-5, with 7 nucleotides matching TRBD1. V was pared by 5 bases and J by 11 bases, with 5 bases of the junction left unmatched. The germline gives CDR1 LGHDT, CDR2 YNNKEL (reference sequence). CDR3 size: 11 residues. CDR3 in amino acids: CASSNRGEQYF. CDR3 in DNA: TGTGCCAGCAGCAACAGGGGTGAGCAGTACTTC.

The V and J genes are TRBV29-1 and TRBJ2-1, with D possibly TRBD1 on 8 matching bases. Germline CDR1 reads SQVTM; CDR2 reads ANQGSEA. Trimming stripped 0 bases from V and 4 bases from J, with 13 bases between. This CDR3 region has 15 residues. For the CDR3, the DNA is TGCAGCGTTGAAGAAACAGGGGGGGGTTACAATGAGCAGTTCTTC. This gives the protein CSVEETGGGYNEQFF.

V usage is TRBV5-1 and J usage is TRBJ2-2, with TRBD1 matching over 8 bases. This CDR3 has 15 residues. The ends lost 3 bases at V and 5 bases at J; junction bases unmatched: 6. Germline values: CDR1 SGHRS, CDR2 YFSETQ. The CDR3 reads CASSSGQGRTGELFF. CDR3 in DNA: TGCGCCAGCAGCTCAGGACAGGGTCGGACCGGGGAGCTGTTTTTT.

This clonotype has at least ten counts. The genes are TRBV3-1 and TRBJ2-1, with D perhaps TRBD2 (6 bases). This CDR3 region has 15 residues. The germline V and J ends were trimmed by 4 bases and 7 bases, with 17 bases remaining between them. Looked up from germline, CDR1 is LGHDT and CDR2 is YNNKEL (reference sequence). CDR3 DNA sequence: TGTGCCAGCAGCCTGCGGGGAAGCCAGGGTAATGAGCAGTTCTTC. Amino acids: CASSLRGSQGNEQFF.

The CDR3 DNA is TGTGCCAGCAGCTTAGGCGGGGGCGACCAAGAGACCCAGTACTTC. It encodes CASSLGGGDQETQYF. The chain couples TRBV13 to TRBJ2-5; D is perhaps TRBD1 or TRBD2 (6 bases each). Per germline, CDR1 PRHDT and CDR2 FYEKMQ (reference sequence). Trimming removed 0 bases from V and 0 bases from J, with 8 bases in between. The CDR3 is 15 amino acids.